This entry lists 10 T cell receptor beta chains sequenced from one sample in a study of Ad26.COV2.S vaccination and SARS-CoV-2 variants. This sample's treatment: 15 to 20 received Ad26.COV2.S at low or high dose, single or two shots; 5 received placebo; per-sample allocation not given. Collection of samples fell on day 63 after the first vaccine or placebo injection. TCRdb keeps only in-frame clones here, not all; method: immunoSEQ multiplex PCR. The data show roughly 320,000 clones, with around 84% seen just once and 1.9% held by the top ten. The sequencing used peripheral blood, collected in a trial of Ad26.COV2.S vaccine versus placebo. The receptors were gathered from a person aged 18-60 years who received the Ad26.COV2.S COVID-19 vaccine or a placebo.

Notes on this clone: This same CDR3 is encoded by further DNA sequences in the sample. The DNA of the CDR3 is TGTGCCAGCAGCTTAGCGACAGGGAGCTCCTACGAGCAGTACTTC. Translating gives CASSLATGSSYEQYF. This chain links TRBV7-2 with TRBJ2-7; 7 bases are shared with TRBD1. CDR1 SGHTA and CDR2 FQGNSA come from the germline V gene. The J segment lost 0 bases and the V segment lost 0 bases, leaving 2 bases of the junction unmatched. CDR3 size: 15 residues. Complete variable domain (other parts from reference TRBV7-2 and TRBJ2-7): GAGVSQSPSNKVTEKGKDVELRCDPISGHTALYWYRQSLGQGLEFLIYFQGNSAPDKSGLPSDRFSAERTGGSVSTLTIQRTQQEDSAVYLCASSLATGSSYEQYFGPGTRLTVT.

V and J are TRBV6-5 and TRBJ2-3; D not resolved. In germline, CDR1 is MNHEY, CDR2 SVGAGI. The V and J ends lost 8 bases and 0 bases respectively, with 9 bases between them. This CDR3 is 13 amino acids long. The CDR3 loop is CASLDTSTDTQYF. The CDR3 nucleotides read TGTGCCAGCCTCGACACCAGCACAGATACGCAGTATTTT.

The chain couples TRBV6-2 or TRBV6-3 to TRBJ1-2; D unclear. Germline CDR1 reads MNHEY; CDR2 reads SVGEGT. The V gene lost 2 bases and the J gene lost 4 bases, with 11 bases spanning the gap. The CDR3 runs to 14 residues. The CDR3 loop is CASSYTSSSYGYTF. CDR3 in DNA: TGTGCCAGCAGTTACACCTCGTCCTCCTATGGCTACACCTTC.

The chain is built from TRBV10-3 and TRBJ2-5; D might be TRBD2 (6 bases). From germline, CDR1 is ENHRY and CDR2 SYGVKD. CDR3 length equals 14 residues. Trimming removed 0 bases at V and 7 bases at J, with 12 bases between. In DNA, the CDR3 is TGTGCCATCAGTGAGTCAACTAGCTGGAGGACCCAGTACTTC. Translated, it gives CAISESTSWRTQYF.

The rearrangement links TRBV5-1 to TRBJ2-7; D may be TRBD2 (5 bases). There are 14 residues in the CDR3. Trimming stripped 5 bases from V and 3 bases from J, with 15 bases between. Germline-derived CDR1 and CDR2 are SGHRS and YFSETQ. In DNA form, the CDR3 reads TGCGCCAGCAGTCGGGAAGGAGGCCACTACGAGCAGTACTTC. This translates into CASSREGGHYEQYF. Full variable domain (outside the CDR3, taken from reference TRBV5-1 and TRBJ2-7): KAGVTQTPRYLIKTRGQQVTLSCSPISGHRSVSWYQQTPGQGLQFLFEYFSETQRNKGNFPGRFSGRQFSNSRSEMNVSTLELGDSALYLCASSREGGHYEQYFGPGTRLTVT.

The J gene is TRBJ1-2, the V gene TRBV6-2 or TRBV6-3, with 8 nucleotides matching TRBD1. Germline V gene sequence: CDR1 MNHEY, CDR2 SVGEGT. The CDR3 totals 15 residues. V was clipped by 6 bases and J by 6 bases; unmatched bases: 12. The CDR3 region is CASSPPDRDRHGYTF. The DNA of the CDR3 is TGTGCCAGCAGCCCCCCGGACAGGGACCGTCATGGCTACACCTTC.

V gene TRBV4-3 combines with J gene TRBJ2-1, with 9 bases aligning to TRBD2. Germline V gene data show CDR1 as LGHNA and CDR2 as YSLEER. Trimming at V came to 0 bases and at J to 12 bases, leaving 21 bases not matched to a gene. The CDR3 runs to 19 residues. The CDR3 sequence is CASSQDTGTSFSRAQGQFF. In DNA, the CDR3 is TGCGCCAGCAGCCAAGATACGGGGACTAGCTTTAGTCGGGCGCAGGGGCAGTTCTTC.

This rearrangement joins TRBV10-2 to TRBJ2-2; D is unclear. The V end was cut by 7 bases, the J end by 2 bases, with 8 bases between. The germline CDR1 and CDR2 sequences are WSHSY and SAAADI. This CDR3 has 13 amino acids. DNA for the CDR3: TGCGCCAGCAACGAGGTCAACACCGGGGAGCTGTTTTTT. It specifies CASNEVNTGELFF.

The V gene is TRBV4-3, the J gene TRBJ2-3; 9 positions agree with TRBD1. CDR1 and CDR2 (germline): LGHNA, YSLEER. This CDR3 is built from 15 residues. J was trimmed by 4 bases and V by 5 bases; bases with no gene match: 7. In nucleotides, the CDR3 is TGCGCCAGCAGCGACACCGGGACAGGGCCAGATACGCAGTATTTT. This sequence encodes CASSDTGTGPDTQYF.

The chain couples TRBV5-1 to TRBJ1-2; D call uncertain. Germline CDR1 reads SGHRS; CDR2 reads YFSETQ. The CDR3 has 14 residues. The V end lost 4 bases, the J end lost 0 bases, and 10 bases lay between the germline ends. In nucleotides, the CDR3 is TGCGCCAGCAGCGCCGGGGTTCCTAACTATGGCTACACCTTC. Its translation is CASSAGVPNYGYTF.